One T cell receptor beta chain is described in this entry. As yet, its antigen is unknown. These data belong to a study of neoadjuvant anti-PD-1 for oral cavity cancer. Only in-frame clones appear in the TCRdb table, and some are missing; sequencing was by immunoSEQ multiplex PCR. This sample carries roughly 13,000 clones, roughly four fifths of them seen once, and the ten largest clones take under 2.5%. Study-wide findings and caveats: Each response group had just a few patients in TCR analyses.

There are 13 residues in the CDR3. CDR1 SQVTM and CDR2 ANQGSEA come from the germline V gene. Trimming removed 6 bases from V and 6 bases from J; junction bases left unmatched: 8. Time point denoted: after neoadjuvant nivolumab, at surgical resection. Sequencing used PBMCs, obtained after nivolumab (anti-PD-1) treatment. The chain couples TRBV29-1 to TRBJ2-7, with 10 bases aligning to TRBD1. The TCR sequence derives from a person between 40 and 80 years old with oral cavity squamous cell carcinoma. The CDR3 nucleotides read TGCAGCGTCCGGGGACAGGGGTTCGGCGAGCAGTACTTC. Protein product: CSVRGQGFGEQYF.